A selection of T cell receptor beta chains follows, all from one sample in a study of T cells after yellow fever vaccination. TCRdb re-analysed the 5' RACE reads in MiXCR, keeping a single row per CDR3 protein. Of around 400,000 distinct CDR3 sequences listed, 11% were seen once; the top ten hold more than 15%. Sequences were derived from PBMCs, sampled on the day of the first yellow fever vaccination. The receptors were sampled from a man aged 18 to 30 who received the YFV17D yellow fever vaccine. The CDR3 runs from the conserved cysteine through the conserved F or W.

j_call v_call cdr3_aa
TRBJ2-5 TRBV7-8 CASSIHRGSETQYF
TRBJ2-7 TRBV15 CATSPMAGLADEQYF
TRBJ2-1 TRBV29-1 CSVEEGGTSGGYNEQFF
TRBJ2-5 TRBV11-2 CASRKIASQETQYF
TRBJ1-6 TRBV19 CASSLTGPHRPLHF
TRBJ1-4 TRBV28 CASSLGARGKLFF
TRBJ1-2 TRBV6-6 CASTSGTGLGYTF
TRBJ2-5 TRBV6-5 CASSYAGGPVFGTQYF
TRBJ2-3 TRBV20-1 CSARDSRSGTDTQYF
TRBJ1-2 TRBV4-2 CASSTNYGYTF
TRBJ1-3 TRBV13 CASSLRTHTGGSGNTIYF
TRBJ2-5 TRBV11-1 CASSLGGLAGQETQYF
TRBJ2-3 TRBV24-1 CATSDLSQGDTQYF
TRBJ1-5 TRBV18 CASSPPNGGRQPQHF
TRBJ2-3 TRBV4-3 CASSPWTSGGDTQYF
TRBJ1-2 TRBV6-5 CASSYSDRPPYGYTF
TRBJ1-3 TRBV7-2 CASSLESVGRVNTIYF
TRBJ2-7 TRBV5-1 CASSTEGTDHSYEQYF
TRBJ2-3 TRBV5-1 CASSTGGLTTDTQYF
TRBJ2-2 TRBV4-3 CASSHYRDPRVGELFF
TRBJ1-3 TRBV12-3/TRBV12-4 CASSLLRSSGNTIYF
TRBJ2-1 TRBV28 CASSPLGPVSSYNEQFF
TRBJ2-5 TRBV5-1 CASRKASGRTPQETQYF
TRBJ2-4 TRBV7-9 CASSPPDRGSDIQYF
TRBJ2-5 TRBV5-1 CASSSPTGGETQYF
TRBJ1-1 TRBV25-1 CASSEAGAMNTEAFF
TRBJ2-2 TRBV6-2/TRBV6-3 CASSHLDKSAGELFF
TRBJ1-1 TRBV7-9 CASSPRDGNTEAFF
TRBJ1-5 TRBV12-3/TRBV12-4 CASRLQGLPPQHF
TRBJ2-5 TRBV10-3 CAIRDSEETQYF
TRBJ2-1 TRBV7-2 CASSFGFREQFF